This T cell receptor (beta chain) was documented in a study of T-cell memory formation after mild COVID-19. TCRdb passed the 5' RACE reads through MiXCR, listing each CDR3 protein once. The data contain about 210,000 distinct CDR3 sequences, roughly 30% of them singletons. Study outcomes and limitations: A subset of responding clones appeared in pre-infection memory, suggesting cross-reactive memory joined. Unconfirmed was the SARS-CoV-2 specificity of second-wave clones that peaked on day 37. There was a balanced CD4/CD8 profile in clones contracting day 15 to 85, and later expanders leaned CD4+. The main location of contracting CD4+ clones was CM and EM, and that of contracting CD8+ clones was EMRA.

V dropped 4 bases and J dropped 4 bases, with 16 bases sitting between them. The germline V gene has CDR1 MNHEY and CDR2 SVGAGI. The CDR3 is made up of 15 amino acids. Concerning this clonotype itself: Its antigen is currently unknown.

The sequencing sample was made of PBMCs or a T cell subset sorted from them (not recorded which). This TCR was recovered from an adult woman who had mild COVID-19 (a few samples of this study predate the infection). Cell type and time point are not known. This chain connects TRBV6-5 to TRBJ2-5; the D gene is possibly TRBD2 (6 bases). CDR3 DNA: TGTGCCAGCAGTTCGTACGGGGGAAGAGGAGAGACCCAGTACTTC. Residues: CASSSYGGRGETQYF.